A selection of T cell receptor beta chains follows, all from one sample in a study of blood T cell repertoires in COVID-19. Sequencing used immunoSEQ multiplex PCR; TCRdb keeps in-frame clones, though not all of them. The sample shows about 270,000 clones, 75% to 90% of them seen only once. The sequencing input was peripheral blood. The receptor set was obtained from a man in his fifties with acute or convalescent COVID-19. Each CDR3 is given with its conserved first and last residue. A D gene is named only where the DNA matches it firmly. Some rows mark clone size as missing; the rest say once, few, many or name a class of expanded clone.

V gene	J gene	D gene	clone size	CDR3 DNA	CDR3 protein
TRBV7-3	TRBJ1-1	.	once	TGTGCCAGCAGCTTTCGGGAGAACACTGAAGCTTTCTTT	CASSFRENTEAFF
TRBV15	TRBJ2-3	TRBD2	once	TGTGCCACCAGAGCGTGGGTAGCGGGGGGAGGGGATACGCAGTATTTT	CATRAWVAGGGDTQYF
TRBV19	TRBJ2-1	.	.	TGTGCCAGTATGAGGGACTCCTACAATGAGCAGTTCTTC	CASMRDSYNEQFF
TRBV19	TRBJ1-5	.	.	TGTGCCAGTAGTTCAGACAGTGGCAATCAGCCCCAGCATTTT	CASSSDSGNQPQHF
TRBV6-5	TRBJ1-6	.	few	TGTGCCAGCAGTTACTCGAAGGAGGGACGAAATTCACCCCTCCACTTT	CASSYSKEGRNSPLHF
TRBV11-2	TRBJ2-7	.	once	TGTGCCAGCAGCTTCTACAGGGACTACGAGCAGTACTTC	CASSFYRDYEQYF
TRBV2	TRBJ2-3	TRBD2	.	TGTGCCAGCAGTGAATATGAAGGGAGGGGAGATACGCAGTATTTT	CASSEYEGRGDTQYF
TRBV12-3/TRBV12-4	TRBJ1-5	.	once	TGTGCCAGCAGTTTACAGGGTCAGCCCCAGCATTTT	CASSLQGQPQHF
TRBV6-6	TRBJ2-3	.	.	TGTGCCAGCAGTAACCCCCCGGGACGGGGAGGACTATCGCAGTATTTT	CASSNPPGRGGLSQYF
TRBV27	TRBJ2-3	.	.	TGTGCCAGCAGTTTGGGTAGCGGTTGGACAGATACGCAGTATTTT	CASSLGSGWTDTQYF
TRBV5-1	TRBJ1-2	TRBD1	once	TGCGCCAGCAGCTTGGGACAGGGGGCGTATGGCTACACCTTC	CASSLGQGAYGYTF
TRBV7-3	TRBJ2-2	TRBD2	once	TGTGCCAGCAGCTTAAGACTAGCGGGGACCGGGGAGCTGTTTTTT	CASSLRLAGTGELFF
TRBV7-3	TRBJ2-1	TRBD1	.	TGTGCCAGCAGCTCGGACAGGGCCAATGAGCAGTTCTTC	CASSSDRANEQFF
TRBV3-1/TRBV3-2	TRBJ2-5	TRBD2	.	TGTGCCAGCCATCTAGCGGGGGCCCGGGAGACCCAGTACTTC	CASHLAGARETQYF
TRBV10-2	TRBJ2-3	TRBD1	.	TGCGCCAGCACCGGAGGGACAGGGGGAGTTGGTACGCAGTATTTT	CASTGGTGGVGTQYF
TRBV5-4	TRBJ1-3	.	.	TGTGCCAGCAGCCGTATAGAGGCGGCTGGAAACACCATATATTTT	CASSRIEAAGNTIYF
TRBV19	TRBJ1-2	.	once	TGTGCCAGTACCACCCCAGAGCGCTTCTATGGCTACACCTTC	CASTTPERFYGYTF